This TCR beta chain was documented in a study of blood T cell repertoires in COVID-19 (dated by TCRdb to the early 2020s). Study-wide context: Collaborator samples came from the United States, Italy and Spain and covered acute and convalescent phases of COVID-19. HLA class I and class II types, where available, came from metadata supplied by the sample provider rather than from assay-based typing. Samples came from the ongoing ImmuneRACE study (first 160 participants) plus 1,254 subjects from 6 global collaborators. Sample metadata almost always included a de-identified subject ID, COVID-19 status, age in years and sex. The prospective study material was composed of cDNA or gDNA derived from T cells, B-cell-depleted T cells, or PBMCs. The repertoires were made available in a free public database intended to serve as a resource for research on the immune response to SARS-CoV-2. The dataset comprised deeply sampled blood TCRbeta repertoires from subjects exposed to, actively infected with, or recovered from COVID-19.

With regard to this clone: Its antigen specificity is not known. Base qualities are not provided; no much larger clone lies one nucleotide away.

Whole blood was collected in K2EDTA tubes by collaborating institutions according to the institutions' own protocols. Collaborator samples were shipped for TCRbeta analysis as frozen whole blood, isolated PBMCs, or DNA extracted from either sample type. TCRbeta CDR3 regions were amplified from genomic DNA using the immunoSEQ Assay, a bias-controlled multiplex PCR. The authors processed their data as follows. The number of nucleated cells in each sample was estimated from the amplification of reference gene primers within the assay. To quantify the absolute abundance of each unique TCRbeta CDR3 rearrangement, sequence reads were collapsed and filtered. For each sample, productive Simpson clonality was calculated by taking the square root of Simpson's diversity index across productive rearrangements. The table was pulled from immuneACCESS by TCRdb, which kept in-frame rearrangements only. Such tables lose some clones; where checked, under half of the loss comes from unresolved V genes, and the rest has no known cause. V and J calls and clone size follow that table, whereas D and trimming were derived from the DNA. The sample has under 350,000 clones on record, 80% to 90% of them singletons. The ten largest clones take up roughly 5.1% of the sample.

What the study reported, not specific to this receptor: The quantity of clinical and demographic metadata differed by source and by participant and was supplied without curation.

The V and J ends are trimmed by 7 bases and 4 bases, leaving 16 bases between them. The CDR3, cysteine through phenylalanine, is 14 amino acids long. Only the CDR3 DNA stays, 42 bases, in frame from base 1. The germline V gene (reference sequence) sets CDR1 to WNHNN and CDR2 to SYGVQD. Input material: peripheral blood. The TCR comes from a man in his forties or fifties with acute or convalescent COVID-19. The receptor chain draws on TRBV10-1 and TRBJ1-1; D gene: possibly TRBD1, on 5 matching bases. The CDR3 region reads CASNPGLVPTEAFF. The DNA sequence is TGCGCCAGCAACCCGGGACTCGTCCCCACTGAAGCTTTCTTT.